A selection of T cell receptor beta chains follows, all from one sample in a study of sequential checkpoint blockade in melanoma. Sequencing was performed with immunoSEQ multiplex PCR; in TCRdb, only in-frame clones are kept and a portion is missing. The data show about 32,000 clones, with around 82% seen just once and about 17% held by the top ten. The material was CD8+ T cells sorted from blood (inferred from file names), obtained from a patient given nivolumab and ipilimumab in sequence. The receptor source for this set is a human donor with melanoma. Each CDR3 is given with its conserved first and last residue. Fields, in order: clone size, V gene, J gene, D gene, CDR3 protein, CDR3 DNA. A D gene is named only where the DNA matches it firmly. Rows give clone size only sometimes, using once, few, many, or a class for an expanded clone.

clone_size: .; v_call: TRBV30; j_call: TRBJ2-7; d_call: .; cdr3_aa: CAFGGASYEQYF; cdr3_nt: TGTGCCTTTGGTGGGGCATCCTACGAGCAGTACTTC
clone_size: .; v_call: TRBV2; j_call: TRBJ1-1; d_call: TRBD1; cdr3_aa: CASSRDSTLEAFF; cdr3_nt: TGTGCCAGCAGCCGGGACAGCACTCTTGAAGCTTTCTTT
clone_size: .; v_call: TRBV5-1; j_call: TRBJ2-7; d_call: TRBD1; cdr3_aa: CASSASRGRRYEQYF; cdr3_nt: TGCGCCAGCAGCGCCTCCAGGGGGCGAAGGTACGAGCAGTACTTC
clone_size: .; v_call: TRBV5-1; j_call: TRBJ1-2; d_call: TRBD1; cdr3_aa: CASSVTGGADGYTF; cdr3_nt: TGCGCCAGCAGCGTGACAGGGGGCGCGGATGGCTACACCTTC
clone_size: once; v_call: TRBV10-2; j_call: TRBJ2-7; d_call: .; cdr3_aa: CASSEGVYEQYF; cdr3_nt: TGCGCCAGCAGCGAAGGGGTCTACGAGCAGTACTTC
clone_size: .; v_call: TRBV7-6; j_call: TRBJ2-7; d_call: TRBD2; cdr3_aa: CASSSGTSGYEQYF; cdr3_nt: TGTGCCAGCAGCTCGGGGACTAGCGGGTACGAGCAGTACTTC
clone_size: .; v_call: TRBV6-6; j_call: TRBJ1-2; d_call: TRBD1; cdr3_aa: CASRQTGFYGYTF; cdr3_nt: TGTGCCAGCAGGCAGACAGGGTTCTATGGCTACACCTTC
clone_size: .; v_call: TRBV30; j_call: TRBJ1-2; d_call: .; cdr3_aa: CAWSPTPGANYGYTF; cdr3_nt: TGTGCCTGGAGTCCAACCCCAGGGGCTAACTATGGCTACACCTTC
clone_size: medium-sized; v_call: TRBV4-3; j_call: TRBJ1-1; d_call: TRBD1; cdr3_aa: CASSPYEGAATEAFF; cdr3_nt: TGCGCCAGCAGCCCCTATGAGGGGGCGGCCACTGAAGCTTTCTTT
clone_size: .; v_call: TRBV28; j_call: TRBJ2-5; d_call: .; cdr3_aa: CASSLIASSQETQYF; cdr3_nt: TGTGCCAGCAGTTTAATCGCTAGCAGTCAAGAGACCCAGTACTTC